The 29 T cell receptor beta chains presented below share a single source sample, sequenced in a study of beta chain features in type 1 diabetes. General observations from the study: Patients with Type 1 diabetes showed moderately but significantly shorter TCRB CDR3s in all four CD4+ subsets.

Their antigens are not known. All of the isolated RNA was reverse transcribed, so expressed TCRB transcripts were sequenced. Clones were read by immunoSEQ multiplex PCR, and TCRdb kept only the in-frame ones, dropping some. This sample yields 600,000 to 700,000 clones, of which around 12% are seen a single time; roughly 0.12% belongs to the top ten. Sequenced material: naive CD4+ T cells from blood. These receptors all come from a man younger than 40 with type 1 diabetes.

This rearrangement joins TRBV6-5 to TRBJ1-2; maybe TRBD1 (5 bases). The CDR3 is 13 residues long. Germline V gene sequence: CDR1 MNHEY, CDR2 SVGAGI. V was cut by 6 bases and J by 6 bases, with 14 bases left in between. The DNA of the CDR3 is TGTGCCAGCAGATATCAGGGACGAGATGGCTACACCTTC. Translating gives CASRYQGRDGYTF.

Concerning this clone itself: Within the sample, other DNA sequences also encode this same CDR3. The chain carries TRBV7-2 and TRBJ1-2; D is unclear. The V gene lost 4 bases and the J gene lost 4 bases, with 7 bases spanning the gap. The CDR3 covers 12 residues. Germline V lookup: CDR1 SGHTA, CDR2 FQGNSA. CDR3: CASSSRVYGYTF. CDR3 nucleotide sequence: TGTGCCAGCAGCTCCAGAGTCTATGGCTACACCTTC. Variable domain in full (rest from reference TRBV7-2 and TRBJ1-2): GAGVSQSPSNKVTEKGKDVELRCDPISGHTALYWYRQSLGQGLEFLIYFQGNSAPDKSGLPSDRFSAERTGGSVSTLTIQRTQQEDSAVYLCASSSRVYGYTFGSGTRLTVV.

The chain carries TRBV7-9 and TRBJ2-1, with D hard to call. Trimming cost V 0 bases and J 7 bases, with 7 bases left between them. The CDR3 has 13 amino acids. The germline V gene has CDR1 SEHNR and CDR2 FQNEAQ (reference sequence). This chain's CDR3 is CASSLAARNEQFF. CDR3 in DNA: TGTGCCAGCAGCTTAGCGGCCCGTAATGAGCAGTTCTTC.

This chain uses TRBV13 with TRBJ2-2; the D gene could be TRBD1 or TRBD2 (6 bases each). V gave up 8 bases and J gave up 4 bases, with 20 bases separating them. The CDR3 spans 16 residues. Germline V gene data show CDR1 as PRHDT and CDR2 as FYEKMQ (reference sequence). The CDR3 here is CASAVGQGTFTGELFF. The CDR3 nucleotides are TGTGCCAGCGCCGTCGGGCAGGGGACTTTCACCGGGGAGCTGTTTTTT.

The chain has TRBV7-3 and TRBJ2-5; tentatively, D is TRBD1 or TRBD2 (5 bases each). CDR3 length: 13 residues. Per the germline V gene, CDR1 is SGHTA and CDR2 is FQGTGA. Deletions cut 5 bases from V and 1 base from J, with 8 bases between. This CDR3 reads CASSAGAQETQYF. Written as DNA, the CDR3 is TGTGCCAGCAGCGCCGGGGCCCAAGAGACCCAGTACTTC.

The chain is built from TRBV25-1 and TRBJ1-6, with 7 bases identical to TRBD1. Germline assignment: CDR1 MGHDK and CDR2 SYGVNS. CDR3 size: 14 residues. V lost 9 bases, J lost 7 bases, and 9 bases stayed unmatched. The CDR3 DNA is TGTGCCAGAAAGAGACAGGGCCAGAATTCACCCCTCCACTTT. This codes for CARKRQGQNSPLHF. The whole variable domain, filled in from reference TRBV25-1 and TRBJ1-6, reads EADIYQTPRYLVIGTGKKITLECSQTMGHDKMYWYQQDPGMELHLIHYSYGVNSTEKGDLSSESTVSRIRTEHFPLTLESARPSHTSQYLCARKRQGQNSPLHFGNGTRLTVT.

The CDR3 DNA follows: TGTGCCACTCAAGCCGGATACAACTCTGGAAACACCATATATTTT. This sequence encodes CATQAGYNSGNTIYF. The V and J genes are TRBV7-6 and TRBJ1-3; D is unclear. The V end lost 10 bases, the J end lost 0 bases, and 16 bases lay between the germline ends. The CDR3 is 15 amino acids. In germline, CDR1 is SGHVS, CDR2 FNYEAQ.

This clone was counted between two and nine times. V usage is TRBV28 and J usage is TRBJ1-6; D not certain. Deletions cut 6 bases from V and 9 bases from J, with 15 bases between. There are 14 residues in the CDR3. CDR1 is MDHEN and CDR2 is SYDVKM in the germline V gene. CDR3 DNA: TGTGCCAGCAGCTTAAGGCCTTTGAGTTCACCCCTCCACTTT. Residues: CASSLRPLSSPLHF.

This chain joins TRBV5-1 and TRBJ2-3; no clear D gene. This CDR3 region has 12 residues. Germline CDR1 is SGHRS and CDR2 is YFSETQ. The V end lost 6 bases, the J end lost 0 bases, and 5 bases lay between the germline ends. The CDR3 nucleotides read TGCGCCAGCACAACTAGCACAGATACGCAGTATTTT. It encodes CASTTSTDTQYF.

The chain couples TRBV7-2 to TRBJ1-5, with D tentatively TRBD1 (5 bases). The CDR3 contains 17 residues. Trimming shortened V by 1 base and J by 5 bases, and 18 bases separated the two germline ends. The germline gives CDR1 SGHTA, CDR2 FQGNSA. CDR3 nucleotide sequence: TGTGCCAGCAGCTTAGGGCCCGGACTGGGGGTCCATCAGCCCCAGCATTTT. Translation gives CASSLGPGLGVHQPQHF.

The sample holds a few counts of this clone. V and J are TRBV10-3 and TRBJ1-6; unclear D gene. V lost 2 bases and J lost 0, with 8 bases in between. Germline values: CDR1 ENHRY, CDR2 SYGVKD. CDR3 size: 16 residues. CDR3: CAISEVRDSYNSPLHF. The CDR3 DNA reads TGTGCCATCAGTGAGGTGCGGGACTCCTATAATTCACCCCTCCACTTT.

The table lists this clone with a few counts. V and J are TRBV7-9 and TRBJ2-5, with unresolved D. V lost 1 base and J lost 1, with 10 bases in between. Germline assignment: CDR1 SEHNR and CDR2 FQNEAQ (reference sequence). This CDR3 is 15 amino acids long. In DNA form, the CDR3 reads TGTGCCAGCAGCTTAGGGCAGACATTCCAAGAGACCCAGTACTTC. As protein: CASSLGQTFQETQYF. Variable domain in full (rest from reference TRBV7-9 and TRBJ2-5): DTGVSQNPRHKITKRGQNVTFRCDPISEHNRLYWYRQTLGQGPEFLTYFQNEAQLEKSRLLSDRFSAERPKGSFSTLEIQRTEQGDSAMYLCASSLGQTFQETQYFGPGTRLLVL.

The V call is TRBV6-6, the J call TRBJ2-3; a possible D gene is TRBD2 (5 bases). The CDR3 is made up of 11 amino acids. V lost 8 bases and J 5 bases, leaving 8 bases between the germline ends. The germline CDR1 and CDR2 sequences are MNHNY and SVGAGI (reference sequence). CDR3 DNA: TGTGCCAGCCGGGATCAAGATACGCAGTATTTT. Translation gives CASRDQDTQYF.

This clone was detected only a few times. The CDR3 protein is CASSYRDRGIQYF. The DNA for the CDR3 is TGTGCCAGCAGTTACCGGGACAGAGGCATTCAGTACTTC. This chain links TRBV2 with TRBJ2-4; TRBD1 matches 7 bases. Germline CDR1 is SNHLY and CDR2 is FYNNEI. V was clipped by 5 bases and J by 9 bases; unmatched bases: 7. This CDR3 contains 13 residues.

Of note for this clone: Other DNA sequences in the same sample also yield this CDR3. The V call is TRBV7-2, the J call TRBJ1-3, with TRBD1 identical over 9 bases. Germline V gene sequence: CDR1 SGHTA, CDR2 FQGNSA. The ends lost 1 base at V and 2 bases at J; junction bases unmatched: 3. The length of the CDR3 is 16 residues. The CDR3 here is CASSLVWTGAGNTIYF. CDR3 DNA: TGTGCCAGCAGCTTAGTGTGGACAGGGGCTGGAAACACCATATATTTT.

This clone has a handful of counts. The CDR3 here is CASSVERDGELFF. The CDR3 nucleotides are TGTGCCAGCAGCGTAGAAAGAGACGGGGAGCTGTTTTTT. This chain uses TRBV9 with TRBJ2-2; D not resolved. This CDR3 region has 13 residues. V gave up 0 bases and J gave up 7 bases, with 7 bases separating them. Germline V gene lookup returns CDR1 SGDLS and CDR2 YYNGEE.

The chain recombines TRBV30 with TRBJ1-4, with TRBD1 matching over 8 bases. Germline lookup yields CDR1 GTSNPN and CDR2 SVGIG (reference sequence). The CDR3 has 14 residues. V shed 4 bases, J shed 7 bases, and the junction held 8 bases outside the gene matches. The CDR3 DNA sequence: TGTGCCTGGACCTCTGCAGGGGGCTTTGAAAAACTGTTTTTT. Translating gives CAWTSAGGFEKLFF. The full variable domain, in which reference TRBV30 and TRBJ1-4 provide the parts outside the CDR3, is SQTIHQWPATLVQPVGSPLSLECTVEGTSNPNLYWYRQAAGRGLQLLFYSVGIGQISSEVPQNLSASRPQDRQFILSSKKLLLSDSGFYLCAWTSAGGFEKLFFGSGTQLSVL.

The sample holds a few counts of this clone. The chain recombines TRBV6-5 with TRBJ1-1; D is perhaps TRBD1 (5 bases). The V and J ends lost 5 bases and 4 bases respectively, with 14 bases between them. Germline values: CDR1 MNHEY, CDR2 SVGAGI. This CDR3 region has 14 residues. CDR3 bases: TGTGCCAGCAGTCAGCGACAGCATTTCACTGAAGCTTTCTTT. Translated: CASSQRQHFTEAFF.

This clone was seen a few times. This chain links TRBV10-3 with TRBJ2-4; 7 nucleotides match TRBD2. Germline V CDR1 and CDR2: ENHRY, SYGVKD. V was pared by 0 bases and J by 3 bases, with 11 bases of the junction left unmatched. The CDR3 sequence is 18 residues long. CDR3 sequence reads: CAISESRTGTTGKNIQYF. CDR3 bases: TGTGCCATCAGTGAGTCGAGGACCGGGACTACGGGCAAAAACATTCAGTACTTC.

Only a few counts were recorded for this clone. The chain carries TRBV4-3 and TRBJ2-5; 10 bases are shared with TRBD2. Germline V gene lookup returns CDR1 LGHNA and CDR2 YSLEER. J was trimmed by 5 bases and V by 0 bases; bases with no gene match: 3. The CDR3 runs to 15 residues. The CDR3 spells CASSQETSGSETQYF. As DNA, the CDR3 is TGCGCCAGCAGCCAAGAGACTAGCGGGTCGGAGACCCAGTACTTC.

The rearrangement links TRBV28 to TRBJ1-6, with D unresolved. Germline lookup yields CDR1 MDHEN and CDR2 SYDVKM. There are 15 residues in the CDR3. The V end lost 6 bases, the J end lost 0 bases, and 9 bases lay between the germline ends. This CDR3 reads CASRAVSSYNSPLHF. Here the CDR3 DNA reads TGTGCCAGCAGAGCGGTTAGCTCCTATAATTCACCCCTCCACTTT.

V usage is TRBV10-3 and J usage is TRBJ1-1; 10 bases match TRBD1. V trimming: 6 bases; J trimming: 3 bases; junction bases outside the gene matches: 7. CDR1 is ENHRY, CDR2 SYGVKD, per germline. The CDR3 is 15 amino acids. The CDR3 region has the DNA TGTGCCATCAGACCGGGCGGGACAGGGGACACTGAAGCTTTCTTT. It codes for CAIRPGGTGDTEAFF.

V and J are TRBV4-3 and TRBJ1-2; 9 bases are a match to TRBD1. The CDR3 runs to 15 residues. Germline CDR1 reads LGHNA; CDR2 reads YSLEER. V gave up 4 bases and J gave up 3 bases; unmatched junction bases: 6. DNA for the CDR3: TGCGCCAGCAGCCCTGGGGACAGGGACGACTATGGCTACACCTTC. Translating gives CASSPGDRDDYGYTF.

This chain links TRBV7-9 with TRBJ2-5; the match to TRBD2 covers 11 bases. The germline V gene encodes CDR1 SEHNR and CDR2 FQNEAQ (reference sequence). CDR3 length: 16 amino acids. Trimming took 5 bases from V and 1 from J; bases not matched to a gene: 6. The CDR3 here is CASSPLGLAAQETQYF. In nucleotides, the CDR3 is TGTGCCAGCAGCCCCCTGGGACTAGCGGCCCAAGAGACCCAGTACTTC.

The chain has TRBV6-5 and TRBJ2-7; 8 bases line up with TRBD1. Trimming took 6 bases from V and 2 from J; bases not matched to a gene: 6. The CDR3 consists of 14 residues. Germline V gives CDR1 MNHEY, CDR2 SVGAGI. CDR3 in DNA: TGTGCCAGCAGCGGGACAGGACCAACCTACGAGCAGTACTTC. Its protein is CASSGTGPTYEQYF.

A few counts support this clone. The chain carries TRBV11-3 and TRBJ2-3; no firm D call. This CDR3 comprises 12 residues. The V and J ends lost 4 bases and 5 bases respectively, with 7 bases between them. Germline CDR1 and CDR2: SGHNT and YENEEA. The CDR3 sequence: CASSSHGDTQYF. The DNA for the CDR3 is TGTGCCAGCAGCTCCCATGGAGATACGCAGTATTTT.

The gene calls are TRBV2 and TRBJ1-1; the D is unclear. The CDR3 extends over 13 amino acids. Trimming left V 6 bases short and J 3 bases short, with 11 bases between. Germline V gene data show CDR1 as SNHLY and CDR2 as FYNNEI. The CDR3 spells CASSDLGDTEAFF. Written as DNA, the CDR3 is TGTGCCAGCAGCGACCTTGGGGACACTGAAGCTTTCTTT.

This clone was observed a handful of times. Distinct nucleotide sequences in the sample also encode this CDR3. V usage is TRBV28 and J usage is TRBJ1-2, with D tentatively TRBD1 (5 bases). V was clipped by 6 bases and J by 0 bases, with 11 bases between them. CDR3 length: 14 amino acids. Looked up from germline, CDR1 is MDHEN and CDR2 is SYDVKM. The CDR3 here is CASSLDRANYGYTF. CDR3 DNA: TGTGCCAGCAGCCTAGACAGAGCTAACTATGGCTACACCTTC.

This clone was seen only a few times. V is TRBV6-1 and J is TRBJ2-5; perhaps D is TRBD1 or TRBD2 (6 bases each). V lost 6 bases, J lost 3 bases, and 11 bases lay in between. The germline gives CDR1 MNHNS, CDR2 SASEGT. The CDR3 runs to 13 residues. The CDR3 DNA is TGTGCCAGCAGACGGGGGCTGGAAGAGACCCAGTACTTC. Residues: CASRRGLEETQYF.